The T cell receptor (beta chain) under discussion was sequenced for a study of T cell responses to AZD1222 COVID-19 vaccine. The study, taken as a whole, reports: Spike was spanned by vaccine-associated CD4 TCRs, with dominance at 160-218 and 743-854. A mostly white British donor set with more females was recruited, and clonal diversity was possibly underestimated.

Assay used: immunoSEQ multiplex PCR; TCRdb lists only in-frame clones, some missing. In the table there are some 25,000 clones, roughly 91% of which are singletons. Samples with a second dose at about 4 or about 12 weeks were pooled together. To note about this clone: What it binds is unknown.

Trimming took 8 bases from V and 4 from J, leaving 6 bases between them. The CDR3 is made up of 11 amino acids. The germline V gene encodes CDR1 MNHEY and CDR2 SMNVEV (reference sequence). Sequenced material: peripheral blood, taken 28 days after the second AZD1222 dose. The receptor was isolated from an adult who received the AZD1222 COVID-19 vaccine. V and J are TRBV27 and TRBJ1-5; unclear D gene. The chain's CDR3 is CASVLNQPQHF. CDR3 nucleotide sequence: TGTGCCAGCGTTTTGAATCAGCCCCAGCATTTT.